The table lists the clone carrying this TCR beta chain with a few counts. The sample is drawn from a study of T-cell memory formation after mild COVID-19. The germline V gene encodes CDR1 LGHNT and CDR2 FRNRAP. V shed 2 bases and J 0 bases; nucleotides not matched to a gene: 8. There are 19 residues in the CDR3. Each CDR3 protein is one row after TCRdb ran MiXCR on the 5' RACE reads. Among approximately 210,000 distinct CDR3 sequences listed, about 10% were seen once. This chain connects TRBV12-5 to TRBJ1-3; 12 bases are a match to TRBD1. The receptor was isolated from a young man who had mild COVID-19 (a few samples of this study predate the infection). Cell type and time point are not known. The sample comprised PBMCs or a T cell subset sorted from them (not recorded which). The CDR3, as DNA: TGTGCTAGTGGTTTGCGGGACAGGGGGCTTCTCCTCTCTGGAAACACCATATATTTT. Its protein is CASGLRDRGLLLSGNTIYF.